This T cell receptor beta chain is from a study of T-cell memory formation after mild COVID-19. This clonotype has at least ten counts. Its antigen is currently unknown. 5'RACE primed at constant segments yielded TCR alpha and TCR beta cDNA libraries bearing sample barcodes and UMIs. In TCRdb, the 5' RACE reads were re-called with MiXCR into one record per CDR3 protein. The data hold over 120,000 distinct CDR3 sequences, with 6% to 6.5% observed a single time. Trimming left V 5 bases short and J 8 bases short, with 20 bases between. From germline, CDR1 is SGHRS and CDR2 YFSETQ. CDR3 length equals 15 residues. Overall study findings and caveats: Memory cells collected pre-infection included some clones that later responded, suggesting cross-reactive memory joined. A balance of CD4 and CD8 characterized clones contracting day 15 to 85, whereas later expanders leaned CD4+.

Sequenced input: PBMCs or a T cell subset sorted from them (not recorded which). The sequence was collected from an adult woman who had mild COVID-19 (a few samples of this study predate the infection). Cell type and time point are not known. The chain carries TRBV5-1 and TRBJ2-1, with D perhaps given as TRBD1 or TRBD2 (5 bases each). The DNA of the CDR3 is TGCGCCAGCAGGTACAGTGGGGGTCTTGGCGATGAGCAGTTCTTC. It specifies CASRYSGGLGDEQFF. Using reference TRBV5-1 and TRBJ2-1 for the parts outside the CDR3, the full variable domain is KAGVTQTPRYLIKTRGQQVTLSCSPISGHRSVSWYQQTPGQGLQFLFEYFSETQRNKGNFPGRFSGRQFSNSRSEMNVSTLELGDSALYLCASRYSGGLGDEQFFGPGTRLTVL.